This TCR beta chain originates from a study of T cells in narcolepsy listed by TCRdb under 2018. At the level of the whole study: Patients with narcolepsy type 1 or type 2 (NT1, NT2) were enrolled in the study together with healthy control donors. The study used TCR Vbeta sequencing to track clonotypes in blood and CSF while looking for autoreactive T cells in narcolepsy patients that target self-antigens of hypocretin neurons (hypocretin, TRIB2). Results the study describes overall, beyond this receptor: Plots comparing CSF and blood CD4+ T cell clonotypes from the same patient highlighted HCRT-specific and TRIB2-specific autoreactive clonotypes. Some blood memory CD4+ repertoires from patients and controls contained no sequences matching autoreactive T cell clones. Autoreactive clonotypes were reported to be detected serially in the blood of the same patients and of different patients, but not in the blood of healthy controls. Numbers of sequenced blood memory CD4+ clonotypes were comparable, with averages of about 41,000 in patients and more than 30,000 in controls.

As concerns this clone: No cognate antigen has been identified for it. The junction and the germline gene differ at one end; a read error may be behind it.

Library generation was performed with the immunoSEQ multiplex PCR assay. TCRdb stores this immuneACCESS table with in-frame sequences only. Part of the clones is absent; in the studies checked, under half of the shortfall reflects unresolved V genes, and no reason is known for the rest. This sample holds around 31,000 clones; just under 80% were observed only once. The top ten hold less than 1.5% of the sample. As encoded in the germline V gene (reference sequence), CDR1 is LNHDA while CDR2 is SQIVND. The CDR3 runs 10 amino acids, cysteine and phenylalanine included. Only the CDR3 region is kept as DNA, spanning 30 bases read in frame from base 1. Memory CD4+ T cells were sorted ex vivo from peripheral blood of narcolepsy patients and healthy controls for TCR Vbeta sequencing.

Material: CD45RA- memory CD4+ T cells from PBMCs. What the cell subset or site label conveys for this sample: memory T cells sorted ex vivo from peripheral blood. This clonotype originated in a human donor with narcolepsy. The V and J segments used are TRBV19 and TRBJ2-1; matching of 6 bases hints at TRBD1 as the D gene. The encoded CDR3 is CRDNYNEQFF. In nucleotide form, the sequence is TGCCGGGACAACTACAATGAGCAGTTCTTC.